These 22 T cell receptor beta chains were sequenced from one sample in a study of blood T cell repertoires in COVID-19. Sequenced by immunoSEQ multiplex PCR; TCRdb stores in-frame clones only, minus some. Counted here are about 74,000 clones, around 76% occurring once; the ten biggest clones make up roughly 15%. Sequences were obtained from peripheral blood. These receptor sequences come from a man in his 70s with active or convalescent COVID-19.

The rearrangement uses TRBV6-5 and TRBJ1-3; D uncertain. The CDR3 is 13 amino acids. The V gene's germline CDR1 is MNHEY and CDR2 SVGAGI. Trimming removed 8 bases at V and 4 bases at J, with 12 bases between. The CDR3 here is CASDDLSGNTIYF. The CDR3 DNA reads TGTGCCAGCGATGACTTATCCGGAAACACCATATATTTT.

This CDR3 is CASSMVQGIAKNIQYF. DNA for the CDR3: TGTGCCAGTAGTATGGTACAGGGAATAGCCAAAAACATTCAGTACTTC. The V gene is TRBV19, the J gene TRBJ2-4; D might be TRBD1 (6 bases). The CDR3 covers 16 residues. Germline CDR1 LNHDA, CDR2 SQIVND (reference sequence). V was pared by 3 bases and J by 0 bases, with 12 bases between.

The chain joins TRBV11-2 to TRBJ2-7, with 7 nucleotides matching TRBD2. The germline V gene encodes CDR1 SGHAT and CDR2 FQNNGV. V was pared by 1 base and J by 4 bases, with 16 bases of the junction left unmatched. The CDR3 loop spans 18 amino acids. The CDR3 is CASSLGGGRVRGIYEQYF. CDR3 DNA sequence: TGTGCCAGCAGCTTAGGGGGGGGGAGAGTACGTGGGATTTACGAGCAGTACTTC.

This clone has a single count. This chain uses TRBV29-1 with TRBJ2-1, with a tentative D call TRBD2 (7 bases). V shed 8 bases and J shed 6 bases, with 20 bases lying between them. CDR3 length: 14 amino acids. Germline V CDR1 and CDR2: SQVTM, ANQGSEA. CDR3 nucleotide sequence: TGCAGCTCTCAGGGGTGGGACTACTCCAATGAGCAGTTCTTC. Amino acids: CSSQGWDYSNEQFF.

The chain joins TRBV12-3 or TRBV12-4 to TRBJ2-2; D is undetermined. The CDR3 runs 13 residues. Between the trimmed V and J ends, which lost 2 bases and 7 bases, there was a span of 8 bases. For the CDR3, the DNA is TGTGCCAGCAGTTTACAATCCCACGGGGAGCTGTTTTTT. Its translation is CASSLQSHGELFF.

The gene calls are TRBV5-4 and TRBJ1-1, with 7 bases identical to TRBD1. The CDR3 has 14 residues. The trim removed 4 bases at V and 1 base at J, leaving 4 bases unmatched. Germline V gene data show CDR1 as SGHNT and CDR2 as YYREEE (reference sequence). DNA of the CDR3: TGTGCCAGCAGCGGGAACAGGGGGAACACTGAAGCTTTCTTT. Protein product: CASSGNRGNTEAFF.

The CDR3 reads CASSRTGTGSLEPQHF. CDR3 DNA: TGTGCCAGCAGTCGCACCGGGACAGGGAGTCTAGAGCCCCAGCATTTT. V is TRBV2 and J is TRBJ1-5; 9 bases fit TRBD1. J lost 8 bases, V lost 5 bases, and 13 bases had no gene match. CDR3 length: 16 residues. From germline, CDR1 is SNHLY and CDR2 FYNNEI.

The V gene is TRBV3-1 (or the pseudogene TRBV3-2), the J gene TRBJ2-1; TRBD2 agrees at 8 bases. Germline CDR1 LGHDT, CDR2 YNNKEL (reference sequence). V lost 3 bases to trimming and J lost 10 bases; unmatched junction nucleotides: 17. CDR3 size: 17 residues. As DNA, the CDR3 is TGTGCCAGCAGCCATCCCCGGGGTAGCGGGGCGCGGGAGGAGCAGTTCTTC. Protein sequence: CASSHPRGSGAREEQFF.

In this sample, this clone turned up a few times. This chain uses TRBV5-8 with TRBJ1-6; D might be TRBD1 (5 bases). Deletions cut 0 bases from V and 7 bases from J, with 14 bases between. Germline V CDR1 and CDR2: SGHTS, YDEGEE. The CDR3 loop spans 16 amino acids. The CDR3, as DNA: TGTGCCAGCAGCTTGGAAGGGGCAGGGAAGAATTCACCCCTCCACTTT. Translating it yields CASSLEGAGKNSPLHF.

This rearrangement joins TRBV18 to TRBJ1-4; D might be TRBD1 (5 bases). The germline V gene has CDR1 KGHSH and CDR2 LQKENI. Trimming stripped 6 bases from V and 10 bases from J, with 21 bases between. The CDR3 is 15 residues long. CDR3 nucleotides: TGTGCCAGCTCCCCCGACAGTTCGGGGGTGGTAAAACTGTTTTTT. Translated: CASSPDSSGVVKLFF.

The chain is built from TRBV9 and TRBJ1-4; 11 bases align to TRBD1. J lost 5 bases, V lost 4 bases, and 4 bases had no gene match. CDR3 size: 15 residues. The germline V gene has CDR1 SGDLS and CDR2 YYNGEE. CDR3 region: CASSSRTGGNEKLFF. The CDR3 nucleotides are TGTGCCAGCAGCTCCCGGACAGGGGGCAATGAAAAACTGTTTTTT. The full variable domain, its missing parts supplied by reference TRBV9 and TRBJ1-4, is DSGVTQTPKHLITATGQRVTLRCSPRSGDLSVYWYQQSLDQGLQFLIQYYNGEERAKGNILERFSAQQFPDLHSELNLSSLELGDSALYFCASSSRTGGNEKLFFGSGTQLSVL.

In this sample, this clone turned up once. The chain carries TRBV30 and TRBJ1-5; 8 bases are shared with TRBD1. The germline V gene has CDR1 GTSNPN and CDR2 SVGIG (reference sequence). The CDR3 is 13 amino acids. V gave up 3 bases and J gave up 4 bases; unmatched junction bases: 2. In DNA, the CDR3 is TGTGCCTGGAGCTACAGGGGGAATCAGCCCCAGCATTTT. Translating it yields CAWSYRGNQPQHF. The whole variable domain, filled in from reference TRBV30 and TRBJ1-5, reads SQTIHQWPATLVQPVGSPLSLECTVEGTSNPNLYWYRQAAGRGLQLLFYSVGIGQISSEVPQNLSASRPQDRQFILSSKKLLLSDSGFYLCAWSYRGNQPQHFGDGTRLSIL.

This rearrangement joins TRBV5-1 to TRBJ2-2, with 8 positions matching TRBD1. V trimming: 3 bases; J trimming: 3 bases; junction bases outside the gene matches: 7. This CDR3 region has 16 residues. Germline CDR1 is SGHRS and CDR2 is YFSETQ. In DNA form, the CDR3 reads TGCGCCAGCAGCTCTCTGGACAGGGACGACACCGGGGAGCTGTTTTTT. Translating gives CASSSLDRDDTGELFF.

The chain employs TRBV6-5 and TRBJ1-2, with D maybe TRBD1 (6 bases). V was clipped by 6 bases and J by 5 bases, with 13 bases between them. Looked up from germline, CDR1 is MNHEY and CDR2 is SVGAGI. The CDR3 consists of 13 residues. CDR3 in amino acids: CASRPDRIYGYTF. CDR3 coding DNA: TGTGCCAGCAGGCCTGACAGGATTTATGGCTACACCTTC.

In this sample, this clone turned up once. This chain connects TRBV30 to TRBJ2-3, with D uncertain. The CDR3 spans 14 residues. Germline V gene lookup returns CDR1 GTSNPN and CDR2 SVGIG (reference sequence). V was clipped by 0 bases and J by 2 bases, with 9 bases between them. In nucleotides, the CDR3 is TGTGCCTGGAGTGTAGCTCGGGTCACAGATACGCAGTATTTT. As protein: CAWSVARVTDTQYF.

V usage is TRBV5-1 and J usage is TRBJ2-3; D is possibly TRBD2 (6 bases). This CDR3 has 16 amino acids. Per the germline V gene, CDR1 is SGHRS and CDR2 is YFSETQ. V lost 0 bases, J lost 1 base, and 12 bases lay in between. CDR3 loop: CASSLAAGLGTDTQYF. Here the CDR3 DNA reads TGCGCCAGCAGCTTGGCGGCGGGGCTGGGCACAGATACGCAGTATTTT.

This chain connects TRBV5-1 to TRBJ1-4, with D maybe TRBD1 (5 bases). The V gene lost 2 bases and the J gene lost 8 bases, with 16 bases spanning the gap. The germline V gene encodes CDR1 SGHRS and CDR2 YFSETQ. The CDR3 covers 15 residues. The CDR3 loop is CASSLSLGEEEKLFF. In DNA, the CDR3 is TGCGCCAGCAGCTTATCCCTGGGGGAGGAGGAAAAACTGTTTTTT.

The J gene is TRBJ2-3, the V gene TRBV7-2; 7 positions match TRBD2. Germline lookup yields CDR1 SGHTA and CDR2 FQGNSA. This CDR3 contains 15 residues. The V gene end was trimmed by 0 bases and the J gene end by 3 bases; junction bases not matched to a gene: 3. CDR3 in DNA: TGTGCCAGCAGCTTAGCCCTAGCGGAGACAGATACGCAGTATTTT. As protein: CASSLALAETDTQYF.

This chain connects TRBV5-1 to TRBJ2-5; 7 positions agree with TRBD1. Losses at the gene ends were 0 bases for V and 5 bases for J; bases not matched to a gene: 1. The germline V gene encodes CDR1 SGHRS and CDR2 YFSETQ. CDR3 length equals 13 residues. The CDR3 coding sequence is TGCGCCAGCAGCTTGGACAGGGGTGAGACCCAGTACTTC. Translation gives CASSLDRGETQYF.

V usage is TRBV7-9 and J usage is TRBJ1-2; 8 bases are a match to TRBD1. Trimming took 0 bases from V and 6 from J; bases not matched to a gene: 3. The CDR3 has 14 amino acids. The germline CDR1 and CDR2 sequences are SEHNR and FQNEAQ (reference sequence). CDR3 coding DNA: TGTGCCAGCAGCTTAGCGGACAGGGCTGATGGCTACACCTTC. Its translation is CASSLADRADGYTF.

The chain carries TRBV21-1 and TRBJ2-4; the table's D call, TRBD1, was not checked against the DNA. TRBV21-1 is recorded as a pseudogene. CDR3 length: 15 amino acids. CDR3 sequence reads: CASSKGGQGRAIQYF. CDR3 DNA: TGTGCCAGCAGCAAAGGGGGACAGGGGAGGGCCATTCAGTACTTC.

The chain has TRBV19 and TRBJ1-5; D uncertain. Trimming removed 2 bases at V and 0 bases at J, with 11 bases between. The CDR3 has 16 amino acids. CDR1 and CDR2 (germline): LNHDA, SQIVND (reference sequence). CDR3 sequence reads: CASSITPPYSNQPQHF. Written as DNA, the CDR3 is TGTGCCAGTAGTATAACACCACCTTATAGCAATCAGCCCCAGCATTTT.